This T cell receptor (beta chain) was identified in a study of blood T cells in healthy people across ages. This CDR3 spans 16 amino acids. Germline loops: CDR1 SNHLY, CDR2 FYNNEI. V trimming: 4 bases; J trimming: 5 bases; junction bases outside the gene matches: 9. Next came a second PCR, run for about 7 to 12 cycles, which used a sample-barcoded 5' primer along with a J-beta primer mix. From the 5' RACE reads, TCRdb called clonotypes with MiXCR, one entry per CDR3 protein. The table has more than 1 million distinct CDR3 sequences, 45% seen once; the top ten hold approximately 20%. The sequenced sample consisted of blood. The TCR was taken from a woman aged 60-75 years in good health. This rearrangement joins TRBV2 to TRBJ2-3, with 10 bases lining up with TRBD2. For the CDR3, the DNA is TGTGCCAGCAGTGGGTCAACTAGCGGGACGGGAGATACGCAGTATTTT. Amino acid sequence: CASSGSTSGTGDTQYF.